This T cell receptor beta chain stems from a study of blood T cell repertoires in COVID-19. Overall study: Whether acute or convalescent, the COVID-19 samples came from the United States, Italy and Spain.

This CDR3 spans 15 amino acids. V lost 3 bases and J lost 5; bases outside the gene matches: 4. Germline V gene data show CDR1 as LNHDA and CDR2 as SQIVND (reference sequence). Profiled with immunoSEQ multiplex PCR; TCRdb holds only in-frame clones, not every one. Among approximately 150,000 clones listed, 82% were seen once. The sequence derives from a woman in her seventies with acute or convalescent COVID-19. The chain combines TRBV19 with TRBJ2-2; TRBD1 agrees at 9 bases. Sequenced material: peripheral blood. CDR3 nucleotides: TGTGCCAGTAGTATGGGACAGGGTGAAACCGGGGAGCTGTTTTTT. This encodes CASSMGQGETGELFF. The full variable domain, with the rest looked up from reference TRBV19 and TRBJ2-2, is DGGITQSPKYLFRKEGQNVTLSCEQNLNHDAMYWYRQDPGQGLRLIYYSQIVNDFQKGDIAEGYSVSREKKESFPLTVTSAQKNPTAFYLCASSMGQGETGELFFGEGSRLTVL.